This record covers a single T cell receptor (beta chain). This sample is drawn from a study of Ad26.COV2.S vaccination and SARS-CoV-2 variants. Produced via immunoSEQ multiplex PCR; TCRdb's table is partial and in-frame only. This sample has 300,000 to 400,000 clones, with approximately 86% found just once. This CDR3 spans 12 amino acids. V shed 2 bases and J shed 4 bases, with 5 bases lying between them. CDR1 SGHNT and CDR2 YYREEE come from the germline V gene (reference sequence). Treatment here: around 19 received Ad26.COV2.S at low or high dose, single or two shots; 5 received placebo; per-sample allocation not given. Following the first vaccine or placebo injection, samples were taken on day 63.

The source was peripheral blood, collected in a trial of Ad26.COV2.S vaccine versus placebo. The chain joins TRBV5-4 to TRBJ2-3; D ambiguous. This sequence originates from a person aged 18 to 59 who received the Ad26.COV2.S COVID-19 vaccine or a placebo. DNA of the CDR3: TGTGCCAGCAGCTTTGGCCCAGATACGCAGTATTTT. Translating it yields CASSFGPDTQYF.